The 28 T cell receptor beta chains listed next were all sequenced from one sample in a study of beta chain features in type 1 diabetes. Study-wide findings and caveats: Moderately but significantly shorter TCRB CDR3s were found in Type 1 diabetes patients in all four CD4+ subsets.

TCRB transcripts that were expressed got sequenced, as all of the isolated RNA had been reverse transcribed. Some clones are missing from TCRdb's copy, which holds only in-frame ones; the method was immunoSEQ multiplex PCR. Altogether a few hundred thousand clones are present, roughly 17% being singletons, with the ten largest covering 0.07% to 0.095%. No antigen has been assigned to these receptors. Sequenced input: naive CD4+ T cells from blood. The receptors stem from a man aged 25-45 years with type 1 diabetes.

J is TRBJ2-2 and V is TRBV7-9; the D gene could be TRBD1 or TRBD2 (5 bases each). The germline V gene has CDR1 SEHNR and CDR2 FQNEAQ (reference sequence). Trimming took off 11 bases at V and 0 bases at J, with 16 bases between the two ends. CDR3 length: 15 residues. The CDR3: CAWNRGRTNTGELFF. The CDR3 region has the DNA TGTGCCTGGAATAGGGGACGTACGAACACCGGGGAGCTGTTTTTT.

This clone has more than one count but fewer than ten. CDR3 bases: TGTGCCAGCAGTGATGACTGGAGGACAAACTTTAAGGAGTATGGCTACACCTTC. This gives the protein CASSDDWRTNFKEYGYTF. The V gene is TRBV6-1, the J gene TRBJ1-2, with D tentatively TRBD1 (5 bases). CDR1 and CDR2 (germline): MNHNS, SASEGT. Trimming cost V 3 bases and J 5 bases, with 25 bases left between them. The CDR3 loop spans 18 amino acids.

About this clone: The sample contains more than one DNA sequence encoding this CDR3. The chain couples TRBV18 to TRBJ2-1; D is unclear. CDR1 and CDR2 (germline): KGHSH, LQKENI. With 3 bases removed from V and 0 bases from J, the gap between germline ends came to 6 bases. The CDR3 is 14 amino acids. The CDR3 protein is CASSPLSSYNEQFF. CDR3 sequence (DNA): TGTGCCAGCTCACCCTTGAGCTCCTACAATGAGCAGTTCTTC.

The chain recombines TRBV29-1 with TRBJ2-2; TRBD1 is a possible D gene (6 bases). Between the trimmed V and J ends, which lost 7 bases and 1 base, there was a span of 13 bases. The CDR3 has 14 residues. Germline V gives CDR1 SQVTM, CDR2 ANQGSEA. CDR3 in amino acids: CSAPDRKNTGELFF. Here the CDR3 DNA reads TGCAGCGCTCCGGACAGAAAGAACACCGGGGAGCTGTTTTTT.

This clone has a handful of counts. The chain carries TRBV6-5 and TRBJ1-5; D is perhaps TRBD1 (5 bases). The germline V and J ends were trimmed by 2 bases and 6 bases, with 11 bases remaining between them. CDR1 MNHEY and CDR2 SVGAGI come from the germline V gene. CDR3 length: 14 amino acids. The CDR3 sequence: CASSYEAGSQPQHF. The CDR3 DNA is TGTGCCAGCAGTTACGAGGCAGGGAGTCAGCCCCAGCATTTT.

CDR3 sequence reads: CASSLQGWETQYF. Here the CDR3 DNA reads TGTGCCAGCAGCTTACAGGGATGGGAGACCCAGTACTTC. The V call is TRBV11-1, the J call TRBJ2-5, with D possibly being TRBD1 (5 bases). The CDR3 is 13 amino acids. Germline loops: CDR1 SGHAT, CDR2 FQDESV (reference sequence). Trimming removed 2 bases at V and 5 bases at J, with 9 bases between.

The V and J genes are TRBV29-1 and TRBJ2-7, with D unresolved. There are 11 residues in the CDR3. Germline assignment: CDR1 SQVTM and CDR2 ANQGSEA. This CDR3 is CSGTYSYEQYF. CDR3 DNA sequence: TGCAGTGGAACCTACTCCTACGAGCAGTACTTC.

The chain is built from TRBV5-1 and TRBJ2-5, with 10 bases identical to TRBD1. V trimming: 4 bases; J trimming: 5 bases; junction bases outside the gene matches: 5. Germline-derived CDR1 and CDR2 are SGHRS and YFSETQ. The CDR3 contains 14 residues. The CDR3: CASSQTGGEETQYF. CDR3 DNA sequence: TGCGCCAGCAGCCAGACAGGGGGCGAGGAGACCCAGTACTTC.

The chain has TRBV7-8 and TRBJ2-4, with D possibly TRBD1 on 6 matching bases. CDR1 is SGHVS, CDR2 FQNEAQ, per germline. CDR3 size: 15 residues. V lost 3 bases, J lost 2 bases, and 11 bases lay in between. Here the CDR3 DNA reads TGTGCCAGCAGCTTCACAGGGCGCACCAAAAACATTCAGTACTTC. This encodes CASSFTGRTKNIQYF.

CDR3 bases: TGTGCCAGCAGTTACGGAGCGGGAGGGCCCCCCGGGGAGCTGTTTTTT. Encoded protein: CASSYGAGGPPGELFF. This chain connects TRBV6-5 to TRBJ2-2; TRBD2 agrees at 10 bases. The germline V gene encodes CDR1 MNHEY and CDR2 SVGAGI. Losses at the gene ends were 2 bases for V and 6 bases for J; bases not matched to a gene: 6. The CDR3 is made up of 16 amino acids.

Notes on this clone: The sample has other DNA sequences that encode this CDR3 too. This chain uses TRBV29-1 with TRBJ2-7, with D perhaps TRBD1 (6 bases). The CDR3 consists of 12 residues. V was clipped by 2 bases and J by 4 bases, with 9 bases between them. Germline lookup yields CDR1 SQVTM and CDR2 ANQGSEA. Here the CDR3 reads CSVERGSYEQYF. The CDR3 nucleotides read TGCAGCGTTGAAAGGGGGTCATACGAGCAGTACTTC.

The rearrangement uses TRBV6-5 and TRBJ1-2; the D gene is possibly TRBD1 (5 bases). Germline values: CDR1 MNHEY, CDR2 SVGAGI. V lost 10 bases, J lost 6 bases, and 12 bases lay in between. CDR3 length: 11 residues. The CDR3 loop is CATARDHGYTF. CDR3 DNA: TGTGCCACCGCCAGGGACCATGGCTACACCTTC.

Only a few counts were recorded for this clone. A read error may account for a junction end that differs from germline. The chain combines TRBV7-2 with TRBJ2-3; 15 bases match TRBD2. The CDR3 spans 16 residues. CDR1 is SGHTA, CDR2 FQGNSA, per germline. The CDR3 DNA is TGTGCCAGCAGTTTAGTGGGGACTAGCGGGAGGGATACGCAGTATTTT. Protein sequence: CASSLVGTSGRDTQYF.

DNA of the CDR3: TGTGCCTGGAGTGTACTTCCGGGGCCGGGCCATGGCTACACCTTC. This encodes CAWSVLPGPGHGYTF. The chain recombines TRBV30 with TRBJ1-2; D perhaps matches TRBD1 (5 bases). The CDR3 is 15 residues long. Trimming left V 0 bases short and J 6 bases short, with 17 bases between. CDR1 is GTSNPN, CDR2 SVGIG, per germline (reference sequence).

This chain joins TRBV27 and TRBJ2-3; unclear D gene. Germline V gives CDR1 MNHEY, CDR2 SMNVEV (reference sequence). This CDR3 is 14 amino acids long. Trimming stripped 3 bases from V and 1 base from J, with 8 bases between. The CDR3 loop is CASSLAEGTDTQYF. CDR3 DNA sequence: TGTGCCAGCAGTTTGGCCGAGGGCACAGATACGCAGTATTTT.

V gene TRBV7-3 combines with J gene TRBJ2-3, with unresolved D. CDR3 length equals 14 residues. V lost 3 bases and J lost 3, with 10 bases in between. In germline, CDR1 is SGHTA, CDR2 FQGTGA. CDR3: CASSLGVTTDTQYF. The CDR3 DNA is TGTGCCAGCAGCTTGGGCGTAACAACAGATACGCAGTATTTT.

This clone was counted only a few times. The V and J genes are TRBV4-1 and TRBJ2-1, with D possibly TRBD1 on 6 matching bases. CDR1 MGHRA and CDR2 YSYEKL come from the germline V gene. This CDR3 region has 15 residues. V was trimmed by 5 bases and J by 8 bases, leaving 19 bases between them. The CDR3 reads CASSARQAGRDEQFF. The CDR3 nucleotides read TGCGCCAGCAGCGCCCGACAGGCCGGAAGAGATGAGCAGTTCTTC.

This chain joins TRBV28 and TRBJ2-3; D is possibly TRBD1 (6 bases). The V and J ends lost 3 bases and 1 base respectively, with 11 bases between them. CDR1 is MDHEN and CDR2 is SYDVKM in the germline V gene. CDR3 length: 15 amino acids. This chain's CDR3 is CASSFGTKGTDTQYF. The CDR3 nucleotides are TGTGCCAGCAGTTTCGGGACAAAGGGCACAGATACGCAGTATTTT.

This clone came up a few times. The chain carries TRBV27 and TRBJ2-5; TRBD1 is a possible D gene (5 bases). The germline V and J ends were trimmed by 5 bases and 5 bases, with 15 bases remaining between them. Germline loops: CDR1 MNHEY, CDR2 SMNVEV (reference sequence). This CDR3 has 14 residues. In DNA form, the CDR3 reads TGTGCCAGCAGTCCATCTAGGGGCGGCGAGACCCAGTACTTC. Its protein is CASSPSRGGETQYF.

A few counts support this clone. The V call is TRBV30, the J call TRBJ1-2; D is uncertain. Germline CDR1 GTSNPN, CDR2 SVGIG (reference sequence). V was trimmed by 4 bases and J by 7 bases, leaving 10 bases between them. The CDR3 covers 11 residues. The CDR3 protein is CAWTRLSGYTF. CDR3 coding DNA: TGTGCCTGGACCCGCTTAAGTGGCTACACCTTC.

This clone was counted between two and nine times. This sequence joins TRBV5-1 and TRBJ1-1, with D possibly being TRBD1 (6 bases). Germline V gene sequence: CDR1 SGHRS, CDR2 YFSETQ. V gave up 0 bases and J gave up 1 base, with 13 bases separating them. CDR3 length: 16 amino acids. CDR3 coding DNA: TGCGCCAGCAGCTTGGGGCAGACAGGAAAGAACACTGAAGCTTTCTTT. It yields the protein CASSLGQTGKNTEAFF.

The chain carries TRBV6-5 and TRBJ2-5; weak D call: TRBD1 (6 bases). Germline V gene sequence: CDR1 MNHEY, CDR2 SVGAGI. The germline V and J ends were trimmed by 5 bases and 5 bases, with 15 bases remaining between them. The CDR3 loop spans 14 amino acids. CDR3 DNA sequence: TGTGCCAGCAGTAAACTACAGGGTTCTGAGACCCAGTACTTC. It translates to CASSKLQGSETQYF.

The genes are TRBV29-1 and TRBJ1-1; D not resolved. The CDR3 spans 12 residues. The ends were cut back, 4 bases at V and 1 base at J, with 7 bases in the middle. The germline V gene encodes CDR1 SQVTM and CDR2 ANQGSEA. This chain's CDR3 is CSVGEQNTEAFF. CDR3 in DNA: TGCAGCGTTGGAGAGCAGAACACTGAAGCTTTCTTT.

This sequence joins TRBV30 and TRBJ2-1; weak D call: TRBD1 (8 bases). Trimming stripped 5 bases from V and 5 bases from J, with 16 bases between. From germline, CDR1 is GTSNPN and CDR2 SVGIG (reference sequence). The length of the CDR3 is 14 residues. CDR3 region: CAWSSQGGHNEQFF. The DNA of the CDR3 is TGTGCCTGGTCTTCACAGGGGGGGCACAATGAGCAGTTCTTC.

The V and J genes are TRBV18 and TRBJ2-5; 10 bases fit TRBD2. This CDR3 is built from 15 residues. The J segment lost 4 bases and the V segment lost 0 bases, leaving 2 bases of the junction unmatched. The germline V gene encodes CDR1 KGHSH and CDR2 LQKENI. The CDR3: CASSPPSGRVETQYF. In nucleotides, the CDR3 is TGTGCCAGCTCACCACCAAGCGGGAGGGTAGAGACCCAGTACTTC.

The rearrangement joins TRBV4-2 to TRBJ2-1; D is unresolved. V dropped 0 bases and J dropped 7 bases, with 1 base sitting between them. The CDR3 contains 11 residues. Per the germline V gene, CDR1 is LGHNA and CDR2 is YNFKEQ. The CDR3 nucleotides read TGTGCCAGCAGCCAAGAGAATGAGCAGTTCTTC. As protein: CASSQENEQFF.

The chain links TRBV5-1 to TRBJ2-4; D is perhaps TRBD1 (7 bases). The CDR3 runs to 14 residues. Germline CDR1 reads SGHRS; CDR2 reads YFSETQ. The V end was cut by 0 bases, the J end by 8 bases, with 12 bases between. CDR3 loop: CASSLGQGGHIQYF. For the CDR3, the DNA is TGCGCCAGCAGCTTGGGACAGGGAGGACACATTCAGTACTTC.

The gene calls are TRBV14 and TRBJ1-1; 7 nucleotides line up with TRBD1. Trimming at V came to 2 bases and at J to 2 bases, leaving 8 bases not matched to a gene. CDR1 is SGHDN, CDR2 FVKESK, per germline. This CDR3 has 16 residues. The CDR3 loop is CASSQSSGTANTEAFF. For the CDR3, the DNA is TGTGCCAGCAGCCAATCATCCGGGACAGCAAACACTGAAGCTTTCTTT.